Described below is a single T cell receptor beta chain sequence and its context. Its antigen remains unidentified. Trimming pared 3 bases from V and 5 bases from J, leaving 7 bases between. CDR1 is KGHSH, CDR2 LQKENI, per germline. CDR3 length equals 12 residues. 60 Vbeta and 13 Jbeta primers were used in PCR. Measured with immunoSEQ multiplex PCR; TCRdb has only the in-frame clones, and not every one. The sample shows approximately 190,000 clones, 75% to 90% of them seen only once. The data are from a study of cytomegalovirus exposure and HLA in healthy donors. Points from the study as a whole: A list of 150 or so TCR beta chains associated with cytomegalovirus was given. Follow-up analysis later connected one missense variant in DCLRE1C with trimming of TCR beta V- and J-genes. Some V segments (TRBV6-2 and TRBV6-3 among them) were excluded as indistinguishable.

This sequence joins TRBV18 and TRBJ2-5, with unresolved D. The origin of this receptor is a woman younger than 35 in good health and CMV-seronegative. Material for sequencing was PBMCs. The CDR3 DNA reads as TGTGCCAGCTCACCGAACGGGGAGACCCAGTACTTC. Protein sequence: CASSPNGETQYF.